This TCR beta chain was sequenced for a study of blood T cells in healthy people across ages. Study outcomes and limitations: Those diversity estimates obtained from one million T cells were thought to be underestimates.

Healthy Caucasians from Russia aged about 6 to 95 served as donors. Then a second PCR, running about 7 to 11 cycles, was carried out with a sample-barcoded 5' primer and a J-beta primer mix. TCRdb processed the 5' RACE reads anew with MiXCR; each CDR3 protein has one entry. The sample lists 550,000 to 650,000 distinct CDR3 sequences, about 29% occurring once. Looked up from germline, CDR1 is MNHEY and CDR2 is SMNVEV (reference sequence). CDR3 length: 14 residues. Trimming shortened V by 6 bases and J by 1 base, and 10 bases separated the two germline ends. Of note for this clonotype: The antigen is undetermined.

The same sample was also used in a study of T cells of mothers and their children. As that report states: M1S, a second-PCR primer, added sample barcodes and 2-4 random nucleotides. Mothers yielded over 9 million CDR3 reads, children some 3 million each.

The sequencing sample was made of blood. The rearrangement uses TRBV27 and TRBJ1-5, with D tentatively TRBD1 (6 bases). This clonotype originated in a boy aged 2 to 9 in good health. In nucleotides, the CDR3 is TGTGCCAGCAGGACTGGGGGCAGCAATCAGCCCCAGCATTTT. Translation: CASRTGGSNQPQHF.